These 32 T cell receptor beta chains share one sample of origin, sequenced in a study of beta chain features in type 1 diabetes. Reverse transcribing all isolated RNA meant expressed TCRB transcripts were sequenced. Clones were sequenced by immunoSEQ multiplex PCR, and TCRdb holds only the in-frame ones, with some missing. The table lists more than 150,000 clones, roughly 9% of them singletons. The sequenced material came from central memory CD4+ T cells from blood. Receptors were obtained from a woman aged 18-29 years in good health.

This chain joins TRBV5-1 and TRBJ1-1; maybe TRBD1 (6 bases). V gave up 4 bases and J gave up 6 bases, with 22 bases separating them. Germline V CDR1 and CDR2: SGHRS, YFSETQ. The CDR3 length is 16 residues. The CDR3 coding sequence is TGCGCCAGCAGCCCGGGACACCTGATCTCCCAGTCTGAAGCTTTCTTT. It encodes CASSPGHLISQSEAFF. The variable domain in full, with the rest retrieved from reference TRBV5-1 and TRBJ1-1, is KAGVTQTPRYLIKTRGQQVTLSCSPISGHRSVSWYQQTPGQGLQFLFEYFSETQRNKGNFPGRFSGRQFSNSRSEMNVSTLELGDSALYLCASSPGHLISQSEAFFGQGTRLTVV.

This clone turned up a few times. V usage is TRBV5-1 and J usage is TRBJ2-1; TRBD2 matches 8 bases. V lost 5 bases and J lost 7; bases outside the gene matches: 8. The length of the CDR3 is 14 residues. CDR1 SGHRS and CDR2 YFSETQ come from the germline V gene. The CDR3 nucleotides read TGCGCCAGCAGACAGGAGACTAGCGATAATGAGCAGTTCTTC. Translated, it gives CASRQETSDNEQFF.

This clone was picked up a small number of times. The chain employs TRBV4-3 and TRBJ2-7; 8 bases are a match to TRBD2. This CDR3 comprises 16 residues. Germline CDR1 and CDR2: LGHNA and YSLEER. Trimming took 0 bases from V and 3 from J; bases not matched to a gene: 7. For the CDR3, the DNA is TGCGCCAGCAGCCAAGATCGGGAGGGGGGACACTACGAGCAGTACTTC. Encoded protein: CASSQDREGGHYEQYF.

The chain is built from TRBV7-2 and TRBJ2-7; maybe TRBD1 (5 bases). The CDR3 length is 13 residues. Germline-derived CDR1 and CDR2 are SGHTA and FQGNSA. Trimming left V 8 bases short and J 12 bases short, with 23 bases between. The CDR3 coding sequence is TGTGCCAGCGCCGAAGGGGCAGGCGTCGACTTGTACTTC. Its protein product is CASAEGAGVDLYF.

This clone was detected only a few times. The chain uses TRBV11-2 and TRBJ2-1; 9 bases match TRBD2. The length of the CDR3 is 16 residues. With 5 bases clipped from V and 4 bases from J, the junction kept 9 bases outside the gene matches. Germline values: CDR1 SGHAT, CDR2 FQNNGV. The CDR3 DNA reads TGTGCCAGCAGCCCCCGGCTAGCGGGGATATACAATGAGCAGTTCTTC. As protein: CASSPRLAGIYNEQFF.

The rearrangement uses TRBV4-1 and TRBJ1-4; the D is unclear. V lost 4 bases and J 6 bases, leaving 9 bases between the germline ends. CDR1 and CDR2 from the germline V gene are MGHRA and YSYEKL. The CDR3 totals 13 residues. In nucleotides, the CDR3 is TGCGCCAGCAGCCTACGCGAGGATGAAAAACTGTTTTTT. Protein: CASSLREDEKLFF.

This chain connects TRBV7-2 to TRBJ2-1; 8 nucleotides match TRBD2. The junction had 5 bases not matched to a gene; V was cut back by 1 base and J by 6 bases. The CDR3 covers 15 residues. Germline V gene data show CDR1 as SGHTA and CDR2 as FQGNSA. The CDR3 sequence is CASSLDGGETNEQFF. The CDR3, as DNA: TGTGCCAGCAGCTTAGACGGGGGGGAAACCAATGAGCAGTTCTTC.

This clone was seen a few times. This rearrangement joins TRBV7-2 to TRBJ2-6; a possible D gene is TRBD1 (6 bases). This CDR3 has 14 residues. Germline assignment: CDR1 SGHTA and CDR2 FQGNSA. V dropped 10 bases and J dropped 2 bases, with 12 bases sitting between them. CDR3 bases: TGTGCCACCTCCGGACAGCCTGGGGCCAACGTCCTGACTTTC. Encoded protein: CATSGQPGANVLTF.

The rearrangement uses TRBV6-6 and TRBJ1-2; a possible D gene is TRBD1 (5 bases). Trimming stripped 4 bases from V and 7 bases from J, with 10 bases between. CDR1 and CDR2 (germline): MNHNY, SVGAGI (reference sequence). The CDR3 is made up of 12 amino acids. CDR3 amino acids: CASSSQGGGYTF. The CDR3 bases are TGTGCCAGCAGTTCTCAGGGCGGTGGCTACACCTTC.

The V and J genes are TRBV2 and TRBJ2-3, with D perhaps TRBD2 (5 bases). This CDR3 is built from 15 residues. Trimming cost V 4 bases and J 3 bases, with 14 bases left between them. Germline V lookup: CDR1 SNHLY, CDR2 FYNNEI. This CDR3 is CASSVWERSTDTQYF. In nucleotides, the CDR3 is TGTGCCAGCAGTGTGTGGGAGCGTTCTACAGATACGCAGTATTTT.

This rearrangement joins TRBV5-6 to TRBJ2-1; D perhaps matches TRBD2 (6 bases). With 3 bases removed from V and 9 bases from J, the gap between germline ends came to 13 bases. Germline assignment: CDR1 SGHDT and CDR2 YYEEEE. The CDR3 contains 13 residues. CDR3 residues: CASSSTRTIEQFF. The CDR3 nucleotides read TGTGCCAGCAGCTCCACCCGGACTATTGAGCAGTTCTTC.

The sample holds a few counts of this clone. DNA of the CDR3: TGTGCCAGCAGTTCTAGCGGGGCGGCAGATACGCAGTATTTT. Protein product: CASSSSGAADTQYF. This chain uses TRBV6-6 with TRBJ2-3; TRBD2 matches at 9 bases. With 4 bases clipped from V and 4 bases from J, the junction kept 3 bases outside the gene matches. Looked up from germline, CDR1 is MNHNY and CDR2 is SVGAGI (reference sequence). This CDR3 has 14 residues.

The chain recombines TRBV18 with TRBJ2-7, with 7 bases lining up with TRBD1. This CDR3 comprises 14 residues. CDR1 KGHSH and CDR2 LQKENI come from the germline V gene. J lost 0 bases, V lost 4 bases, and 3 bases had no gene match. CDR3 in DNA: TGTGCCAGCTCACAACGACAGGGCTCCTACGAGCAGTACTTC. Translation gives CASSQRQGSYEQYF.

V gene TRBV4-3 combines with J gene TRBJ1-6, with 7 bases fitting TRBD1. V lost 1 base, J lost 10 bases, and 4 bases stayed unmatched. The germline V gene encodes CDR1 LGHNA and CDR2 YSLEER. The CDR3 loop spans 14 amino acids. The CDR3 is CASSQGQGNSPLHF. The CDR3 bases are TGCGCCAGCAGCCAAGGACAGGGCAACTCACCCCTCCACTTT.

This chain links TRBV7-9 with TRBJ2-1; 10 bases are shared with TRBD1. The CDR3 is made up of 15 amino acids. V shed 10 bases, J shed 5 bases, and the junction held 11 bases outside the gene matches. CDR1 and CDR2 from the germline V gene are SEHNR and FQNEAQ (reference sequence). The DNA of the CDR3 is TGTGCCATCACCCGTGGGACAGGGGCCAACAATGAGCAGTTCTTC. This gives the protein CAITRGTGANNEQFF.

In its sample, this clone was seen a few times. The J gene is TRBJ1-4, the V gene TRBV2; 11 bases fit TRBD1. V was clipped by 6 bases and J by 7 bases; unmatched bases: 7. Per the germline V gene, CDR1 is SNHLY and CDR2 is FYNNEI. The CDR3 is 15 residues long. CDR3 in DNA: TGTGCCAGCAGGACCGGGACAGGGGGGTTTGAAAAACTGTTTTTT. This sequence encodes CASRTGTGGFEKLFF.

This clone has a handful of counts. The chain couples TRBV18 to TRBJ2-3; D possibly corresponds to TRBD1 (6 bases). The germline V and J ends were trimmed by 4 bases and 1 base, with 15 bases remaining between them. CDR3 length: 16 residues. The germline V gene has CDR1 KGHSH and CDR2 LQKENI. CDR3 protein: CASSHGVQGGTDTQYF. CDR3 in DNA: TGTGCCAGCTCACATGGAGTACAGGGCGGCACAGATACGCAGTATTTT. Supplemented by reference TRBV18 and TRBJ2-3, the full variable domain reads NAGVMQNPRHLVRRRGQEARLRCSPMKGHSHVYWYRQLPEEGLKFMVYLQKENIIDESGMPKERFSAEFPKEGPSILRIQQVVRGDSAAYFCASSHGVQGGTDTQYFGPGTRLTVL.

This clone occurred a few times. The CDR3 sequence: CASSLSPVISSGANVLTF. The CDR3 DNA reads TGTGCCAGCAGTTTATCGCCAGTTATCTCCTCTGGGGCCAACGTCCTGACTTTC. The chain combines TRBV27 with TRBJ2-6; D uncertain. The germline V and J ends were trimmed by 0 bases and 0 bases, with 12 bases remaining between them. Germline V lookup: CDR1 MNHEY, CDR2 SMNVEV (reference sequence). The CDR3 length is 18 residues.

The genes are TRBV5-1 and TRBJ2-7, with 9 bases matching TRBD2. The CDR3 is made up of 16 amino acids. Trimming removed 0 bases from V and 5 bases from J; junction bases left unmatched: 9. Per germline, CDR1 SGHRS and CDR2 YFSETQ. The CDR3 loop is CASSLGNSGRGHEQYF. The CDR3 nucleotides read TGCGCCAGCAGCTTGGGGAATAGCGGGAGAGGCCACGAGCAGTACTTC.

This clone was counted a few times. Other nucleotide sequences in the sample specify the same CDR3. V gene TRBV11-2 combines with J gene TRBJ2-7; the match to TRBD1 covers 7 bases. V gave up 6 bases and J gave up 6 bases; unmatched junction bases: 8. This CDR3 region has 13 residues. CDR1 and CDR2 from the germline V gene are SGHAT and FQNNGV. CDR3 DNA sequence: TGTGCCAGCAGTTCCTCGGGACAGCTCGAGCAGTACTTC. It codes for CASSSSGQLEQYF. Together with reference TRBV11-2 and TRBJ2-7, the CDR3 gives the full variable domain: EAGVAQSPRYKIIEKRQSVAFWCNPISGHATLYWYQQILGQGPKLLIQFQNNGVVDDSQLPKDRFSAERLKGVDSTLKIQPAKLEDSAVYLCASSSSGQLEQYFGPGTRLTVT.

This clone was detected many times. V usage is TRBV4-1 and J usage is TRBJ2-2; TRBD2 aligns across 13 bases. This CDR3 is built from 16 residues. The germline gives CDR1 MGHRA, CDR2 YSYEKL. The V segment lost 6 bases and the J segment 5 bases; nucleotides outside the gene matches: 6. The CDR3 nucleotides read TGCGCCAGCAGTCAGACTAGCGGGAGGCGGACCGGGGAGCTGTTTTTT. Protein product: CASSQTSGRRTGELFF.

This clone was detected a few times. The genes are TRBV29-1 and TRBJ1-1; TRBD1 is a possible D gene (5 bases). The V end lost 5 bases, the J end lost 6 bases, and 10 bases lay between the germline ends. This CDR3 contains 11 residues. Per germline, CDR1 SQVTM and CDR2 ANQGSEA. The CDR3 sequence is CSVTSGAEAFF. The CDR3 DNA sequence: TGCAGCGTTACGTCGGGGGCTGAAGCTTTCTTT.

This clone has just a few counts. The V gene is TRBV5-6, the J gene TRBJ2-3; D possibly corresponds to TRBD2 (5 bases). The CDR3 loop spans 17 amino acids. From germline, CDR1 is SGHDT and CDR2 YYEEEE. V gave up 0 bases and J gave up 6 bases, with 20 bases separating them. CDR3 in DNA: TGTGCCAGCAGCTTGGAAGGTTCCAGGAGGAGAAGGGATACGCAGTATTTT. Protein product: CASSLEGSRRRRDTQYF.

The chain recombines TRBV2 with TRBJ1-1; unclear D gene. CDR1 is SNHLY, CDR2 FYNNEI, per germline. The CDR3 loop spans 16 amino acids. Trimming stripped 6 bases from V and 5 bases from J, with 22 bases between. The CDR3 loop reads CASSQSEAILGTEAFF. The CDR3 DNA follows: TGTGCCAGCAGCCAATCGGAGGCGATTCTGGGGACTGAAGCTTTCTTT.

This chain connects TRBV6-5 to TRBJ2-3; D unresolved. This CDR3 comprises 14 residues. Germline CDR1 and CDR2: MNHEY and SVGAGI. Trimming cost V 5 bases and J 4 bases, with 13 bases left between them. Here the CDR3 DNA reads TGTGCCAGCAGTCGGAGCGAGGATCCAGATACGCAGTATTTT. This encodes CASSRSEDPDTQYF.

Here the CDR3 reads CASSQASGGNEQFF. CDR3 coding DNA: TGCGCCAGCAGCCAAGCTAGCGGGGGTAATGAGCAGTTCTTC. The rearrangement uses TRBV4-1 and TRBJ2-1, with 10 positions matching TRBD2. V lost 1 base, J lost 7 bases, and 1 base stayed unmatched. CDR1 is MGHRA and CDR2 is YSYEKL in the germline V gene. This CDR3 contains 14 residues.

This clone has just a few counts. This chain links TRBV7-2 with TRBJ2-3; D may be TRBD1 (6 bases). The length of the CDR3 is 15 residues. V dropped 4 bases and J dropped 6 bases, with 17 bases sitting between them. Germline V CDR1 and CDR2: SGHTA, FQGNSA. In DNA form, the CDR3 reads TGTGCCAGCAGCTCCCCGGGACAAAGCCACGATACGCAGTATTTT. It yields the protein CASSSPGQSHDTQYF.

This clone was seen a few times. The chain is built from TRBV7-2 and TRBJ2-7, with D perhaps matching TRBD2 (6 bases). Germline assignment: CDR1 SGHTA and CDR2 FQGNSA. With 5 bases removed from V and 3 bases from J, the gap between germline ends came to 11 bases. CDR3 size: 13 residues. In DNA, the CDR3 is TGTGCCAGCAGCACGGGGGTAAACTACGAGCAGTACTTC. Its protein product is CASSTGVNYEQYF.

There are a few counts of this clone. This chain uses TRBV30 with TRBJ1-5; D is undetermined. This CDR3 region has 13 residues. V lost 2 bases to trimming and J lost 0 bases, with 5 bases between them. Germline CDR1 GTSNPN, CDR2 SVGIG (reference sequence). The CDR3 sequence is CAWSTDSNQPQHF. The CDR3 nucleotides are TGTGCCTGGAGTACAGATAGCAATCAGCCCCAGCATTTT.

The rearrangement uses TRBV29-1 and TRBJ2-2, with TRBD1 identical over 7 bases. The junction had 2 bases not matched to a gene; V was cut back by 5 bases and J by 5 bases. Germline lookup yields CDR1 SQVTM and CDR2 ANQGSEA. The CDR3 is 12 residues long. The DNA for the CDR3 is TGCAGCGTTTCACAGGGGACCGGGGAGCTGTTTTTT. Its translation: CSVSQGTGELFF.

The chain links TRBV5-5 to TRBJ2-1, with D tentatively TRBD1 (8 bases). V lost 0 bases, J lost 6 bases, and 10 bases lay in between. This CDR3 is 14 amino acids long. CDR1 SGHKS and CDR2 YYEKEE come from the germline V gene (reference sequence). This chain's CDR3 is CASSLDRGGNEQFF. In DNA, the CDR3 is TGTGCCAGCAGCTTGGACAGGGGGGGCAATGAGCAGTTCTTC.

The V gene is TRBV14, the J gene TRBJ2-1; a possible D gene is TRBD2 (5 bases). Trimming took off 3 bases at V and 3 bases at J, with 12 bases between the two ends. Germline V lookup: CDR1 SGHDN, CDR2 FVKESK. The CDR3 runs to 15 residues. CDR3 DNA: TGTGCCAGCAGCCATGTCGGTGACTACTACAATGAGCAGTTCTTC. Amino acid sequence: CASSHVGDYYNEQFF.